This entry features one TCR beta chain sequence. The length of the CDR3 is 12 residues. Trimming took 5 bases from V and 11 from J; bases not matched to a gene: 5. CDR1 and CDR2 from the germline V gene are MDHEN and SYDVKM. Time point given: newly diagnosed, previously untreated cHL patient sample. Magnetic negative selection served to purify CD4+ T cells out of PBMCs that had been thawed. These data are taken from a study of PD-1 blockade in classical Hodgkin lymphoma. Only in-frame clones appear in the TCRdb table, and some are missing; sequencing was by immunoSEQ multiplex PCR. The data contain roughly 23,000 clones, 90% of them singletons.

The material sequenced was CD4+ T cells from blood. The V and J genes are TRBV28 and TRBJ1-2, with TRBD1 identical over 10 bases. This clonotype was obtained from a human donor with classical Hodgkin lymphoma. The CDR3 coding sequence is TGTGCCAGCAGTCCGGGACAGGGGTGGTACACCTTC. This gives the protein CASSPGQGWYTF.